The 30 T cell receptor beta chains given below trace back to one sample, sequenced in a study of shared clonotypes between healthy human individuals. Repertoires were generated with immunoSEQ multiplex PCR, while TCRdb's copy carries only in-frame clones and drops some. Of 600,000 to 750,000 clones listed, over 55% were seen once; the top ten hold approximately 2%. Sequenced sample: memory CD4+ T cells sorted from blood. Subset of the sample: CD45RA-negative fraction. These receptors originate from a young woman in good health.

This clone was recorded once. The chain links TRBV6-1 to TRBJ1-1, with D perhaps TRBD1 (5 bases). The germline V gene has CDR1 MNHNS and CDR2 SASEGT. V was clipped by 6 bases and J by 1 base, with 9 bases between them. The CDR3 is 13 residues long. CDR3 sequence: CASSRTGNTEAFF. DNA of the CDR3: TGTGCCAGCAGCAGAACAGGGAACACTGAAGCTTTCTTT.

At least ten counts were recorded for this clone. The sample contains more than one DNA sequence encoding this CDR3. The gene calls are TRBV6-5 and TRBJ2-7, with 12 bases matching TRBD1. V was pared by 6 bases and J by 4 bases, with 4 bases of the junction left unmatched. The germline CDR1 and CDR2 sequences are MNHEY and SVGAGI. The CDR3 sequence is 14 residues long. The CDR3 loop reads CASSRGQGAYEQYF. The DNA of the CDR3 is TGTGCCAGCAGCCGGGGACAGGGGGCGTACGAGCAGTACTTC.

This clone was observed a few times. V and J are TRBV5-1 and TRBJ2-7; D is ambiguous. This CDR3 is 17 amino acids long. Germline-derived CDR1 and CDR2 are SGHRS and YFSETQ. Trimming shortened V by 0 bases and J by 4 bases, and 20 bases separated the two germline ends. This CDR3 is CASSLAERKGYTYEQYF. DNA for the CDR3: TGCGCCAGCAGCTTGGCCGAACGAAAGGGATATACTTACGAGCAGTACTTC.

This rearrangement joins TRBV2 to TRBJ1-5; possibly TRBD1 for D (6 bases). Germline-derived CDR1 and CDR2 are SNHLY and FYNNEI. The CDR3 length is 14 residues. Trimming left V 6 bases short and J 5 bases short, with 14 bases between. In nucleotides, the CDR3 is TGTGCCAGCAGGATGACAGGACTAGATCAGCCCCAGCATTTT. Protein sequence: CASRMTGLDQPQHF.

The CDR3 protein is CASSLVGPPREQYF. CDR3 bases: TGTGCCAGCAGCTTAGTGGGACCCCCGCGGGAGCAGTACTTC. The chain recombines TRBV11-2 with TRBJ2-7; D tentatively reads TRBD1 or TRBD2 (5 bases each). CDR1 and CDR2 (germline): SGHAT, FQNNGV. V was shortened by 1 base and J by 7 bases, with 14 bases between the two germline ends. This CDR3 comprises 14 residues.

Remarks on this clone: This specimen includes other DNA sequences encoding the same CDR3. The chain joins TRBV4-2 to TRBJ2-3, with TRBD2 as a possible D gene (6 bases). The CDR3 runs 16 residues. The V gene's germline CDR1 is LGHNA and CDR2 YNFKEQ. Trimming cost V 0 bases and J 2 bases, with 12 bases left between them. This CDR3 is CASSQDSSGYTDTQYF. As DNA, the CDR3 is TGTGCCAGCAGCCAAGATTCAAGCGGGTACACAGATACGCAGTATTTT.

J is TRBJ2-3 and V is TRBV5-1; D is tentatively TRBD1 or TRBD2 (6 bases each). V was pared by 0 bases and J by 0 bases, with 11 bases between. The CDR3 has 16 amino acids. Germline lookup yields CDR1 SGHRS and CDR2 YFSETQ. DNA for the CDR3: TGCGCCAGCAGCTTGGTCCCGGGGGCGAGCACAGATACGCAGTATTTT. Protein: CASSLVPGASTDTQYF.

J is TRBJ1-1 and V is TRBV2; 9 bases line up with TRBD1. The germline CDR1 and CDR2 sequences are SNHLY and FYNNEI. The CDR3 extends over 14 amino acids. V shed 5 bases, J shed 3 bases, and the junction held 4 bases outside the gene matches. Here the CDR3 reads CASSYRQGDTEAFF. The CDR3 DNA sequence: TGTGCCAGCAGTTACAGACAGGGGGACACTGAAGCTTTCTTT.

The CDR3 DNA reads as TGTGCCAGCAGCGGCTATGCGGGGGGAAGTCTCCGCACTGAAGCTTTCTTT. This codes for CASSGYAGGSLRTEAFF. V usage is TRBV7-9 and J usage is TRBJ1-1; maybe TRBD1 (5 bases). The CDR3 loop spans 17 amino acids. Looked up from germline, CDR1 is SEHNR and CDR2 is FQNEAQ (reference sequence). V lost 5 bases and J lost 4, with 23 bases in between.

The rearrangement links TRBV7-9 to TRBJ1-4; D is ambiguous. The V end was cut by 5 bases, the J end by 4 bases, with 17 bases between. There are 16 residues in the CDR3. Germline V gene sequence: CDR1 SEHNR, CDR2 FQNEAQ (reference sequence). CDR3 sequence: CASSPRWADDNEKLFF. The CDR3 bases are TGTGCCAGCAGCCCAAGATGGGCAGATGATAATGAAAAACTGTTTTTT. The full variable domain, completed using reference TRBV7-9 and TRBJ1-4, is DTGVSQNPRHKITKRGQNVTFRCDPISEHNRLYWYRQTLGQGPEFLTYFQNEAQLEKSRLLSDRFSAERPKGSFSTLEIQRTEQGDSAMYLCASSPRWADDNEKLFFGSGTQLSVL.

This clone was recorded once. J is TRBJ2-2 and V is TRBV7-9, with 9 positions matching TRBD2. Trimming cost V 4 bases and J 5 bases; bases outside gene matches: 2. Germline V gives CDR1 SEHNR, CDR2 FQNEAQ (reference sequence). The CDR3 totals 14 residues. In nucleotides, the CDR3 is TGTGCCAGCAGCTCCGGACTAGCGACCGGGGAGCTGTTTTTT. Protein product: CASSSGLATGELFF.

The chain combines TRBV9 with TRBJ2-6; D gene uncertain. The ends were cut back, 0 bases at V and 4 bases at J, with 8 bases in the middle. The CDR3 is 15 amino acids. Germline V gives CDR1 SGDLS, CDR2 YYNGEE. The CDR3: CASSVDLGGANVLTF. CDR3 in DNA: TGTGCCAGCAGCGTAGATTTGGGAGGGGCCAACGTCCTGACTTTC. Supplemented by reference TRBV9 and TRBJ2-6, the full variable domain reads DSGVTQTPKHLITATGQRVTLRCSPRSGDLSVYWYQQSLDQGLQFLIQYYNGEERAKGNILERFSAQQFPDLHSELNLSSLELGDSALYFCASSVDLGGANVLTFGAGSRLTVL.

This clone counts as medium-sized. In DNA form, the CDR3 reads TGTGCCACCAGCAGGGGAGGGGGACGGACCTACAATGAGCAGTTCTTC. It is translated as CATSRGGGRTYNEQFF. This chain uses TRBV15 with TRBJ2-1, with D tentatively TRBD2 (7 bases). Trimming shortened V by 3 bases and J by 2 bases, and 14 bases separated the two germline ends. CDR1 LNHNV and CDR2 YYDKDF come from the germline V gene (reference sequence). The CDR3 is 16 amino acids.

This clone has more than one count but fewer than ten. The V gene is TRBV7-9, the J gene TRBJ2-1; D remains unclear. This CDR3 spans 15 amino acids. V lost 1 base to trimming and J lost 4 bases, with 11 bases between them. The V gene's germline CDR1 is SEHNR and CDR2 FQNEAQ (reference sequence). CDR3 amino acids: CASSLDGLQYNEQFF. The CDR3 DNA sequence: TGTGCCAGCAGCTTAGACGGCCTACAATACAATGAGCAGTTCTTC.

This clone was counted once. The sample has other DNA sequences that encode this CDR3 too. The chain has TRBV13 and TRBJ2-7, with D possibly being TRBD1 (6 bases). V gave up 2 bases and J gave up 3 bases, with 8 bases separating them. This CDR3 contains 13 residues. The germline CDR1 and CDR2 sequences are PRHDT and FYEKMQ (reference sequence). In nucleotides, the CDR3 is TGTGCCAGCAGCTTAAGACAGGACTACGAGCAGTACTTC. Translating gives CASSLRQDYEQYF.

This chain connects TRBV28 to TRBJ2-7, with D perhaps matching TRBD2 (6 bases). Germline CDR1 is MDHEN and CDR2 is SYDVKM. This CDR3 region has 14 residues. The V end lost 3 bases, the J end lost 5 bases, and 14 bases lay between the germline ends. The CDR3 DNA reads as TGTGCCAGCAGTTTCCGGCGTGGAGGGAACGAGCAGTACTTC. Its protein product is CASSFRRGGNEQYF.

The J gene is TRBJ1-1, the V gene TRBV5-1, with no clear D. The V end was cut by 0 bases, the J end by 1 base, with 10 bases between. CDR3 length equals 15 residues. The germline CDR1 and CDR2 sequences are SGHRS and YFSETQ. For the CDR3, the DNA is TGCGCCAGCAGCTTGGCCTTTAGCCAGAACACTGAAGCTTTCTTT. It codes for CASSLAFSQNTEAFF.

The chain is built from TRBV28 and TRBJ2-7; no firm D call. V was cut by 6 bases and J by 2 bases, with 11 bases left in between. CDR3 length equals 13 residues. Looked up from germline, CDR1 is MDHEN and CDR2 is SYDVKM. CDR3 sequence: CASRPPRTYEQYF. For the CDR3, the DNA is TGTGCCAGCAGGCCCCCCAGGACCTACGAGCAGTACTTC.

V is TRBV13 and J is TRBJ2-3; 7 bases are a match to TRBD2. The CDR3 loop spans 19 amino acids. With 1 base clipped from V and 7 bases from J, the junction kept 20 bases outside the gene matches. Germline loops: CDR1 PRHDT, CDR2 FYEKMQ (reference sequence). The CDR3 nucleotides are TGTGCCAGCAGCTTAGAGGCTCGGTGGGCGGGAGAGCCCGGTCATACGCAGTATTTT. As protein: CASSLEARWAGEPGHTQYF. Drawing the rest from reference TRBV13 and TRBJ2-3, the complete variable domain is AAGVIQSPRHLIKEKRETATLKCYPIPRHDTVYWYQQGPGQDPQFLISFYEKMQSDKGSIPDRFSAQQFSDYHSELNMSSLELGDSALYFCASSLEARWAGEPGHTQYFGPGTRLTVL.

The gene calls are TRBV4-2 and TRBJ2-2; unclear D gene. V lost 4 bases, J lost 7 bases, and 10 bases lay in between. Germline V gene data show CDR1 as LGHNA and CDR2 as YNFKEQ. This CDR3 spans 13 amino acids. For the CDR3, the DNA is TGTGCCAGCAGCCCCAGATCGCTCGGGGAGCTGTTTTTT. As protein: CASSPRSLGELFF.

As to this clone: Being one base from a much bigger clone, this may be a read error. V and J are TRBV13 and TRBJ2-7, with D tentatively TRBD1 (6 bases). Looked up from germline, CDR1 is PRHDT and CDR2 is FYEKMQ (reference sequence). V was clipped by 5 bases and J by 0 bases, with 11 bases between them. The CDR3 is 14 residues long. The CDR3 region is CASSPRDNSYEQYF. CDR3 in DNA: TGTGCCAGCAGCCCCCGGGACAACTCCTACGAGCAGTACTTC.

The rearrangement links TRBV27 to TRBJ1-2, with 7 bases fitting TRBD1. The CDR3 contains 14 residues. V was clipped by 5 bases and J by 4 bases; unmatched bases: 7. The germline gives CDR1 MNHEY, CDR2 SMNVEV (reference sequence). CDR3 in amino acids: CASSPGQSLYGYTF. CDR3 nucleotide sequence: TGTGCCAGCAGTCCGGGACAGAGCCTCTATGGCTACACCTTC.

V is TRBV4-1 and J is TRBJ1-5; 8 bases fit TRBD1. The CDR3 runs 17 residues. Per the germline V gene, CDR1 is MGHRA and CDR2 is YSYEKL. V trimming: 4 bases; J trimming: 5 bases; junction bases outside the gene matches: 13. The CDR3 DNA reads TGCGCCAGCAGCCGAAGATTCGGACAGGGCACCGATCAGCCCCAGCATTTT. Translation: CASSRRFGQGTDQPQHF.

The rearrangement joins TRBV7-2 to TRBJ2-7; 12 positions match TRBD1. Looked up from germline, CDR1 is SGHTA and CDR2 is FQGNSA. The CDR3 spans 16 residues. V gave up 1 base and J gave up 6 bases; unmatched junction bases: 7. CDR3 protein: CASSLVPGQGAAEQYF. Here the CDR3 DNA reads TGTGCCAGCAGCTTAGTCCCGGGACAGGGGGCTGCCGAGCAGTACTTC.

The rearrangement uses TRBV7-9 and TRBJ2-7; D is possibly TRBD2 (5 bases). The V end was cut by 4 bases, the J end by 7 bases, with 14 bases between. Germline CDR1 reads SEHNR; CDR2 reads FQNEAQ (reference sequence). CDR3 length: 13 residues. In nucleotides, the CDR3 is TGTGCCAGCAGCTCCGAGGGCTATAGAGAGCAGTACTTC. This encodes CASSSEGYREQYF.

This clone was counted a few times. The rearrangement joins TRBV10-1 to TRBJ1-2; D possibly corresponds to TRBD1 (5 bases). The V and J ends lost 2 bases and 3 bases respectively, with 7 bases between them. Germline CDR1 reads WNHNN; CDR2 reads SYGVQD (reference sequence). The CDR3 totals 13 residues. Here the CDR3 DNA reads TGCGCCAGCAGTGAGCAACAGGACTATGGCTACACCTTC. It specifies CASSEQQDYGYTF.

The J gene is TRBJ2-1, the V gene TRBV5-1; weak D call: TRBD2 (6 bases). Germline V CDR1 and CDR2: SGHRS, YFSETQ. This CDR3 is 16 amino acids long. V was trimmed by 0 bases and J by 5 bases, leaving 15 bases between them. CDR3 amino acids: CASSLGPGTRDNEQFF. DNA for the CDR3: TGCGCCAGCAGCTTGGGTCCCGGGACTCGCGACAATGAGCAGTTCTTC.

This clone was detected only a few times. The J gene is TRBJ2-7, the V gene TRBV28; 7 bases agree with TRBD2. Trimming took 2 bases from V and 0 from J; bases not matched to a gene: 4. CDR3 length equals 15 residues. Germline-derived CDR1 and CDR2 are MDHEN and SYDVKM. The CDR3 sequence: CASSLMGGSSYEQYF. CDR3 DNA sequence: TGTGCCAGCAGTTTAATGGGCGGGAGCTCCTACGAGCAGTACTTC.

V usage is TRBV6-5 and J usage is TRBJ2-1; 9 bases line up with TRBD2. Germline V gene data show CDR1 as MNHEY and CDR2 as SVGAGI. Unmatched junction bases numbered 8, after V lost 2 bases and J lost 9 bases. The CDR3 extends over 15 amino acids. This CDR3 reads CASSYHRTSVSEQFF. CDR3 coding DNA: TGTGCCAGCAGTTACCATCGGACTAGCGTCAGTGAGCAGTTCTTC.

This clone has more than one count but fewer than ten. Other DNA sequences from this sample encode an identical CDR3 as well. V is TRBV5-1 and J is TRBJ1-1; a weak D match, TRBD1 (6 bases). V gave up 4 bases and J gave up 5 bases, with 12 bases separating them. Germline V gene sequence: CDR1 SGHRS, CDR2 YFSETQ. The CDR3 consists of 13 residues. The CDR3 nucleotides read TGCGCCAGCAGCCCACAGGGAGATACTGAAGCTTTCTTT. Amino acid sequence: CASSPQGDTEAFF.